These 6 T cell receptor beta chains originate from one sample sequenced in a study of radiotherapy plus CTLA-4 blockade in lung cancer. Only in-frame clones appear in the TCRdb table, and some are missing; sequencing was by immunoSEQ multiplex PCR. The data show about 85,000 clones, approximately 86% seen once. Sequencing was performed on peripheral blood, taken from a patient treated with radiotherapy plus ipilimumab. Receptor source: a human donor with non-small cell lung cancer who had a partial response to radiotherapy plus ipilimumab.

V gene TRBV6-1 combines with J gene TRBJ2-7; tentatively, D is TRBD2 (6 bases). Trimming stripped 5 bases from V and 3 bases from J, with 8 bases between. CDR1 and CDR2 from the germline V gene are MNHNS and SASEGT. The CDR3 has 12 amino acids. The CDR3 DNA reads TGTGCCAGCAGTCGGGAGATCTACGAGCAGTACTTC. Amino acids: CASSREIYEQYF.

This chain joins TRBV6-1 and TRBJ1-2; 7 nucleotides match TRBD1. Germline trimming cut 3 bases from V and 4 bases from J; bases unmatched to any gene: 5. This CDR3 spans 14 amino acids. Germline assignment: CDR1 MNHNS and CDR2 SASEGT. The DNA for the CDR3 is TGTGCCAGCAGTGATGGGACAGACCTCTATGGCTACACCTTC. As protein: CASSDGTDLYGYTF.

Concerning this clone itself: Within the sample, other DNA sequences also encode this same CDR3. This chain joins TRBV30 and TRBJ2-7; possible D gene TRBD1, 5 bases. The CDR3 extends over 13 amino acids. CDR1 and CDR2 from the germline V gene are GTSNPN and SVGIG (reference sequence). Trimming removed 5 bases at V and 2 bases at J, with 13 bases between. The DNA for the CDR3 is TGTGCCTGGTCAAAGGACATGGCCTACGAGCAGTACTTC. Amino acids: CAWSKDMAYEQYF. The whole variable domain, filled in from reference TRBV30 and TRBJ2-7, reads SQTIHQWPATLVQPVGSPLSLECTVEGTSNPNLYWYRQAAGRGLQLLFYSVGIGQISSEVPQNLSASRPQDRQFILSSKKLLLSDSGFYLCAWSKDMAYEQYFGPGTRLTVT.

The genes are TRBV5-6 and TRBJ2-1, with 11 positions matching TRBD2. In germline, CDR1 is SGHDT, CDR2 YYEEEE. Trimming at V came to 2 bases and at J to 9 bases, leaving 10 bases not matched to a gene. This CDR3 contains 16 residues. CDR3 nucleotides: TGTGCCAGCAGCTTTGGGGTGACTAGCGGGATGGTTGAGCAGTTCTTC. This encodes CASSFGVTSGMVEQFF.

Here the CDR3 reads CASSLRSSPTQYQETQYF. The DNA for the CDR3 is TGTGCCAGCAGTTTGCGTAGTTCCCCTACCCAATACCAAGAGACCCAGTACTTC. The V and J genes are TRBV27 and TRBJ2-5, with no clear D. Germline assignment: CDR1 MNHEY and CDR2 SMNVEV (reference sequence). The CDR3 is made up of 18 amino acids. The V and J ends lost 3 bases and 0 bases respectively, with 20 bases between them.

In DNA, the CDR3 is TGTGCCAGCAGCATCCACACAGGGAATCAGCCCCAGCATTTT. Protein: CASSIHTGNQPQHF. The gene calls are TRBV5-5 and TRBJ1-5; a possible D gene is TRBD1 (6 bases). Germline CDR1 and CDR2: SGHKS and YYEKEE (reference sequence). Trimming removed 4 bases at V and 4 bases at J, with 12 bases between. The CDR3 loop spans 14 amino acids. The full variable domain, in which reference TRBV5-5 and TRBJ1-5 provide the parts outside the CDR3, is DAGVTQSPTHLIKTRGQQVTLRCSPISGHKSVSWYQQVLGQGPQFIFQYYEKEERGRGNFPDRFSARQFPNYSSELNVNALLLGDSALYLCASSIHTGNQPQHFGDGTRLSIL.